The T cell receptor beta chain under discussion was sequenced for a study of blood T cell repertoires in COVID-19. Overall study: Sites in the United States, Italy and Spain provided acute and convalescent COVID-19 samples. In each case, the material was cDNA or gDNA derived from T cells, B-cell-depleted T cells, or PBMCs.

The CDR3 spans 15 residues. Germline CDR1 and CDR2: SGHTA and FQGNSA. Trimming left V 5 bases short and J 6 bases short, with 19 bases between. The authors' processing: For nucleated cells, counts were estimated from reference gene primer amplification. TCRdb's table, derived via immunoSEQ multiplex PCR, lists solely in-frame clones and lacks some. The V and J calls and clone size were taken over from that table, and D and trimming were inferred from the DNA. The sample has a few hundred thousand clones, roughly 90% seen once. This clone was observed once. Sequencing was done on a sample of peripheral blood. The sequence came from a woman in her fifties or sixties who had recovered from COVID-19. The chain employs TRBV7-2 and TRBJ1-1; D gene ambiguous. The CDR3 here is CASSPRAAGNPEAFF. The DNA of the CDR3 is TGTGCCAGCAGCCCCAGAGCGGCGGGAAACCCTGAAGCTTTCTTT.